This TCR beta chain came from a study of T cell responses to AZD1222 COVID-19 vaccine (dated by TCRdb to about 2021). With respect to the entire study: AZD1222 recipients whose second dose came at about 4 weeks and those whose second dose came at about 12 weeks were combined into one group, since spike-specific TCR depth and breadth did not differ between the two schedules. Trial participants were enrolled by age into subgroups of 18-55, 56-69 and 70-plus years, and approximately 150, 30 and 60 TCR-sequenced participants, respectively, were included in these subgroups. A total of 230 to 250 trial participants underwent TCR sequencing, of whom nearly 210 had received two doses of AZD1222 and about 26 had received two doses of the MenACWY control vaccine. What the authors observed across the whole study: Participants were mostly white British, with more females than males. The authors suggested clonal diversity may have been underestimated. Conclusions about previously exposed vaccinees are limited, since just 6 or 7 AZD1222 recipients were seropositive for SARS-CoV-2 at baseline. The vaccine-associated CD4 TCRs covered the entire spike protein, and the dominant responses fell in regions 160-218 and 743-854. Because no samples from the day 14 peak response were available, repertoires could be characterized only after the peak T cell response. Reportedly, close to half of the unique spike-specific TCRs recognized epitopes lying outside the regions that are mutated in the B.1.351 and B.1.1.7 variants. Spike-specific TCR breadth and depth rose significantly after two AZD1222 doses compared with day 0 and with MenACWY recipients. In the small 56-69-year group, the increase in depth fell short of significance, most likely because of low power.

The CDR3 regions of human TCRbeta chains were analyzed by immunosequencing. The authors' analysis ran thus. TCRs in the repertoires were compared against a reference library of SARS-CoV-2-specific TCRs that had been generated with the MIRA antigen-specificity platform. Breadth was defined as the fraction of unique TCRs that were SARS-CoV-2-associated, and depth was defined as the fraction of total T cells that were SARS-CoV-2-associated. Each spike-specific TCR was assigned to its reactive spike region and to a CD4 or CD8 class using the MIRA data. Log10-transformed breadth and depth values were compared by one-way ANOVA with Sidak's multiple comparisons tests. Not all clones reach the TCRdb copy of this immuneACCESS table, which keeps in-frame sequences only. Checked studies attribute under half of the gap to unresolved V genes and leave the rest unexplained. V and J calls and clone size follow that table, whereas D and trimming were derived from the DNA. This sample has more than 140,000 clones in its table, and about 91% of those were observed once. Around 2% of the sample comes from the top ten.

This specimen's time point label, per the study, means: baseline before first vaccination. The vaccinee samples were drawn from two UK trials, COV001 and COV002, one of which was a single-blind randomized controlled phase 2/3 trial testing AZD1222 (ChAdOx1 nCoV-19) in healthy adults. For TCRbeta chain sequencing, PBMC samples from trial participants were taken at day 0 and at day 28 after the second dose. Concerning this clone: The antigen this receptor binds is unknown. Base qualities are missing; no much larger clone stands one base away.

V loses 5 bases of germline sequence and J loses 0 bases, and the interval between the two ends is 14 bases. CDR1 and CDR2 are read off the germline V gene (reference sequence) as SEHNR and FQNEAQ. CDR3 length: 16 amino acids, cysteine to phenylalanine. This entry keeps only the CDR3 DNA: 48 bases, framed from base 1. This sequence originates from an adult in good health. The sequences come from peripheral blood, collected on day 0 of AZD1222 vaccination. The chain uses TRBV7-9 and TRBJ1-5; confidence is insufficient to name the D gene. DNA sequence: TGTGCCAGCAGCCCCAAAGACACACCTAGCAATCAGCCCCAGCATTTT. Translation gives CASSPKDTPSNQPQHF.